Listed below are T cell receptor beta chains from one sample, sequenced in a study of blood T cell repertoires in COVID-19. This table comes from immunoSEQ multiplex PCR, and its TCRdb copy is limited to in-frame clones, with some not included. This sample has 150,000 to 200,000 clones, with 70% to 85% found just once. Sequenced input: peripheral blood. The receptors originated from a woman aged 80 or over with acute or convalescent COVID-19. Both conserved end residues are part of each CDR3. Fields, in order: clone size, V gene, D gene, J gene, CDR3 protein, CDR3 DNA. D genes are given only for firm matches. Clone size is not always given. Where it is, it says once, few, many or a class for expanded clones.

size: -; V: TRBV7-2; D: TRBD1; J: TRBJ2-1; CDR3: CASSPGQGRVNEQFF; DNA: TGTGCCAGCAGCCCGGGACAGGGGAGGGTCAATGAGCAGTTCTTC
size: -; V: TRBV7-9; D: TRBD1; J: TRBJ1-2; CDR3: CASSLVGDSYGYTF; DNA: TGTGCCAGCAGCTTGGTCGGGGACAGCTATGGCTACACCTTC
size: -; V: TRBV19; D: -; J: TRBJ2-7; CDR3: CASSIGAGTQSYEQYF; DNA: TGTGCCAGTAGTATTGGCGCCGGGACTCAGTCCTACGAGCAGTACTTC
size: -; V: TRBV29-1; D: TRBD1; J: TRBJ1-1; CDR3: CSVEHRDRGPEAFF; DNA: TGCAGCGTTGAGCACCGGGACAGGGGCCCTGAAGCTTTCTTT
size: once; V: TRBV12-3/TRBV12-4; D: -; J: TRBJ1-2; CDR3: CASSRQANYGYTF; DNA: TGTGCCAGCAGTCGACAGGCGAACTATGGCTACACCTTC
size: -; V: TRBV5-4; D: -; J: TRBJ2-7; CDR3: CASARRGTSYEQYF; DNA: TGTGCCAGCGCCCGGCGCGGGACTTCCTACGAGCAGTACTTC
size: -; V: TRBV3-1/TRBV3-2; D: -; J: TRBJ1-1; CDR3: CASSQEGRWAGVTAFF; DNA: TGTGCCAGCAGCCAAGAAGGAAGGTGGGCAGGCGTGACGGCTTTCTTT
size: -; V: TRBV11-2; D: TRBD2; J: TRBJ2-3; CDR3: CASSTLGTSDTQYF; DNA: TGTGCCAGCAGCACCCTTGGGACTAGTGATACGCAGTATTTT
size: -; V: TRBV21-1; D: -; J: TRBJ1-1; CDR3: CASGGQPIRNTEAFF; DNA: TGTGCCAGCGGGGGACAGCCGATACGGAACACTGAAGCTTTCTTT
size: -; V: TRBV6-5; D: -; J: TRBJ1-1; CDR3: CASSAFNTNTEAFF; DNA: TGTGCCAGCAGCGCATTCAACACGAACACTGAAGCTTTCTTT
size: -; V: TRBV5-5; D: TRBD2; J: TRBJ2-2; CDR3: CASSSTSGRSTGELFF; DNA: TGTGCCAGCAGCTCTACTAGCGGGAGATCCACCGGGGAGCTGTTTTTT
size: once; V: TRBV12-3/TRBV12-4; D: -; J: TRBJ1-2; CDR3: CASSLGSYGYTF; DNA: TGTGCCAGCAGTTTAGGTTCGTATGGCTACACCTTC
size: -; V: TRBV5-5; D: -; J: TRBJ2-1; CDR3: CASSIRDFLNEQFF; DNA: TGTGCCAGCAGCATCCGGGACTTCCTCAATGAGCAGTTCTTC
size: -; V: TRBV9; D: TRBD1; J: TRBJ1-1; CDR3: CASSGGDRGRTEAFF; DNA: TGTGCCAGCAGCGGAGGGGACAGGGGGAGGACTGAAGCTTTCTTT
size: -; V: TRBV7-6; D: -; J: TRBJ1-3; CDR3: CASSSLGISGNTIYF; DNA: TGTGCCAGCAGCTCACTAGGCATCTCTGGAAACACCATATATTTT
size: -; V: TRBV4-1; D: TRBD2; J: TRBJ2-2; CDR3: CASSTPQGGDTGELFF; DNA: TGCGCCAGCAGCACCCCCCAGGGAGGGGACACCGGGGAGCTGTTTTTT
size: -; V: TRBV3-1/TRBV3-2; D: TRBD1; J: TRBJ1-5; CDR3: CASSQDRDQPQHF; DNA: TGTGCCAGCAGCCAGGACAGGGACCAGCCCCAGCATTTT
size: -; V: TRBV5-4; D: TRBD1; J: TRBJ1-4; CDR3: CASSSGQGFEKLFF; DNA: TGTGCCAGCAGCTCGGGACAGGGCTTTGAAAAACTGTTTTTT
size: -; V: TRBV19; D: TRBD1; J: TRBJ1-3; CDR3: CASSTGTGSVTGNTIYF; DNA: TGTGCCAGTAGCACCGGGACAGGGTCAGTAACTGGAAACACCATATATTTT
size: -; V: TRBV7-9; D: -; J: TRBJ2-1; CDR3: CASSPKSSNEQFF; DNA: TGTGCCAGCAGCCCCAAGTCGAGCAATGAGCAGTTCTTC
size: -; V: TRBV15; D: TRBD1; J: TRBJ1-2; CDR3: CATSRVAALSGGRGYTF; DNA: TGTGCCACCAGCAGAGTCGCGGCGCTTTCAGGGGGACGTGGCTACACCTTC
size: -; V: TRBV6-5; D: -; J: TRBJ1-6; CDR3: CASSQGNSPLHF; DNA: TGTGCCAGCAGCCAGGGTAATTCACCCCTCCACTTT
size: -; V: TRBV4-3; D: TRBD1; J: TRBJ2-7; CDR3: CASSQGTGSSNEQYF; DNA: TGCGCCAGCAGCCAAGGGACAGGGTCGTCTAACGAGCAGTACTTC
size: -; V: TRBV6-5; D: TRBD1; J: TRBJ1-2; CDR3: CASSSTGYGYTF; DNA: TGTGCCAGCAGTTCGACAGGGTATGGCTACACCTTC